This T cell receptor (beta chain) was identified during a study of blood T cell repertoires in COVID-19. Study summary: Samples representing acute and convalescent COVID-19 were sourced from the United States, Italy and Spain. T cells, B-cell-depleted T cells, or PBMCs supplied cDNA or gDNA.

Germline CDR1 and CDR2: MNHEY and SMNVEV (reference sequence). The length of the CDR3 is 15 residues. The V gene end was trimmed by 2 bases and the J gene end by 2 bases; junction bases not matched to a gene: 2. Original handling: Nucleated cell number was recorded as an estimate derived from reference gene primer amplification. Method: immunoSEQ multiplex PCR; TCRdb's copy keeps in-frame clones and lacks some. The V and J calls and the clone size are those of that table, but D and trimming were determined from the DNA. The sample carries fewer than 250,000 clones, around 86% recorded once. This sequence joins TRBV27 and TRBJ1-5, with 8 positions matching TRBD1. Specimen: peripheral blood. This clonotype was obtained from an older woman who had recovered from COVID-19. Here the CDR3 DNA reads TGTGCCAGCAGTTTAACGGGACAGGGCAATCAGCCCCAGCATTTT. Its protein product is CASSLTGQGNQPQHF.